This TCR beta chain was found in a study of low-dose radiotherapy and immunotherapy resistance in tumors. Study-level information: A dose of 1 Gy per fraction every two weeks went to Cohort 2, totaling 13 Gy over 26 weeks.

TRAV- and TRBV-specific primers primed first-strand cDNA, covering alpha and beta chains. Amplification, which lasted approximately 19 PCR cycles, used a constant-region primer and V-primer adapter to amplify TCRs. TCRdb processed the reads anew with MiXCR; each CDR3 protein has one entry. The sample lists about 64,000 distinct CDR3 sequences; less than 30% were seen once. Time point meaning: before trial treatment. This clonotype has a count of ten or more. The sequenced sample was PBMCs, obtained before treatment. This clonotype was sampled from a male donor with rectosigmoid adenocarcinoma.

DNA of the CDR3: TGTGCCAGCAGCCAACCAGGGTTTCCCCCCTACGAGCAGTACTTC. Translated: CASSQPGFPPYEQYF. The gene calls are TRBV14 and TRBJ2-7; tentatively, D is TRBD1 (5 bases). Germline V CDR1 and CDR2: SGHDN, FVKESK. This CDR3 comprises 15 residues. Between the trimmed V and J ends, which lost 2 bases and 2 bases, there was a span of 13 bases.